This entry concerns a single T cell receptor (beta chain). Its specificity is unknown. Profiled with immunoSEQ multiplex PCR; TCRdb holds only in-frame clones, not every one. The repertoire includes fewer than 1 million clones, about 96% of them detected once, and less than 0.25% sits in the top ten. CD45RO negativity and positive selection for CCR7 defined naive CD8 cells, a population that excluded terminally differentiated effector memory CD45RA+ cells. These data originate in a study of shared clonotypes between healthy human individuals. Looking at the study overall: The study enrolled a couple of women and a few men aged 18 to 49.

Germline V lookup: CDR1 MNHEY, CDR2 SMNVEV (reference sequence). The CDR3 has 15 residues. With 6 bases removed from V and 2 bases from J, the gap between germline ends came to 17 bases. Whole-study results and caveats: Incompleteness in sorted-subset sequencing, despite large depth, was shown by rarefaction. Non-shared clonotypes had lower generation probabilities than those shared by all four donors. Clonotype sharing across donors was expected to vary with sequencing depth.

This sequence originates from a man aged 25-45 years in good health. The gene calls are TRBV27 and TRBJ2-7, with a weak D call TRBD1 (6 bases). The sample consisted of naive CD8+ T cells sorted from blood. CDR3 nucleotide sequence: TGTGCCAGCAGCGTCTCACACGCAGGGGCCTACGAGCAGTACTTC. Translating it yields CASSVSHAGAYEQYF.